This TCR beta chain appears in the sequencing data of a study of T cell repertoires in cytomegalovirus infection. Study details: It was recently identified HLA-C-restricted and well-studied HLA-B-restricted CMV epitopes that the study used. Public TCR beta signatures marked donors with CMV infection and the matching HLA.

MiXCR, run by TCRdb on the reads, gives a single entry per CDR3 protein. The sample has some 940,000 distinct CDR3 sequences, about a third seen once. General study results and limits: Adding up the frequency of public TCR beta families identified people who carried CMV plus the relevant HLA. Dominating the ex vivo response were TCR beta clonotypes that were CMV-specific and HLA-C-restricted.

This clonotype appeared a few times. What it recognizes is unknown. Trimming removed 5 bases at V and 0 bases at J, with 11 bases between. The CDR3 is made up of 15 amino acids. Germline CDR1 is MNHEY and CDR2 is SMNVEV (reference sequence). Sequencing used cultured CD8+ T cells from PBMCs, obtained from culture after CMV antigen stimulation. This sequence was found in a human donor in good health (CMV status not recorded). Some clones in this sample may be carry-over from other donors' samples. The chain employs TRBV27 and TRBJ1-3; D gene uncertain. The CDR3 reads CASSPLGLSGNTIYF. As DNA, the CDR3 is TGTGCCAGCAGTCCCCTGGGCCTCTCTGGAAACACCATATATTTT.